These 21 T cell receptor beta chains were sequenced from one sample in a study of shared clonotypes between healthy human individuals. TCRdb's table, derived via immunoSEQ multiplex PCR, lists solely in-frame clones and lacks some. The data hold approximately 1.5 million clones, with 98% observed a single time. The sequencing sample was made of naive CD4+ T cells sorted from blood. This sample's subset: CD45RA+ positively selected. The source is a man younger than 40 in good health.

This clone was found once. The CDR3 nucleotides read TGTGCCAGCAGACACAGGGACAATATGTTGGAGACCCAGTACTTC. It specifies CASRHRDNMLETQYF. J is TRBJ2-5 and V is TRBV2; tentatively, D is TRBD1 (6 bases). Germline CDR1 is SNHLY and CDR2 is FYNNEI. This CDR3 is 15 amino acids long. Trimming took 6 bases from V and 5 from J, leaving 19 bases between them.

The CDR3 protein is CASSFHSPASGANVLTF. The CDR3 DNA sequence: TGTGCCAGCAGTTTCCACAGCCCTGCCTCTGGGGCCAACGTCCTGACTTTC. V usage is TRBV27 and J usage is TRBJ2-6, with D hard to call. Trimming shortened V by 3 bases and J by 0 bases, and 12 bases separated the two germline ends. Germline loops: CDR1 MNHEY, CDR2 SMNVEV (reference sequence). The CDR3 runs 17 residues.

The chain uses TRBV28 and TRBJ2-5; D may be TRBD2 (5 bases). The CDR3 length is 11 residues. The germline V and J ends were trimmed by 4 bases and 7 bases, with 7 bases remaining between them. Germline V gene sequence: CDR1 MDHEN, CDR2 SYDVKM. The CDR3 sequence is CASSYGGTQYF. CDR3 DNA sequence: TGTGCCAGCAGTTACGGAGGGACCCAGTACTTC.

The CDR3 DNA reads TGTGCTAGTGGTTTCCCAGATTTGGGAAACACTGAAGCTTTCTTT. Protein: CASGFPDLGNTEAFF. The rearrangement links TRBV12-5 to TRBJ1-1; D is undetermined. CDR3 length: 15 amino acids. V was pared by 3 bases and J by 2 bases, with 13 bases between. The V gene's germline CDR1 is LGHNT and CDR2 FRNRAP.

This clone showed up just once. The genes are TRBV18 and TRBJ2-7; D is perhaps TRBD2 (6 bases). Germline CDR1 and CDR2: KGHSH and LQKENI. V shed 1 base and J shed 3 bases, with 13 bases lying between them. The CDR3 sequence is 15 residues long. The CDR3 spells CASSPQTRMGYEQYF. DNA for the CDR3: TGTGCCAGCTCACCACAGACTAGAATGGGCTACGAGCAGTACTTC.

The chain couples TRBV18 to TRBJ2-1; D remains ambiguous. CDR3 length: 15 amino acids. V lost 1 base and J lost 0, with 7 bases in between. CDR1 and CDR2 from the germline V gene are KGHSH and LQKENI. This CDR3 is CASSPQTDSYNEQFF. CDR3 sequence (DNA): TGTGCCAGCTCACCACAGACGGACTCCTACAATGAGCAGTTCTTC.

V usage is TRBV19 and J usage is TRBJ1-2, with 7 bases matching TRBD1. CDR1 LNHDA and CDR2 SQIVND come from the germline V gene (reference sequence). The trim removed 9 bases at V and 5 bases at J, leaving 12 bases unmatched. This CDR3 has 14 amino acids. Here the CDR3 reads CASLDPGTAYGYTF. For the CDR3, the DNA is TGTGCCAGCTTGGATCCGGGGACAGCTTATGGCTACACCTTC.

The chain recombines TRBV30 with TRBJ2-2; TRBD1 matches 7 bases. Germline CDR1 GTSNPN, CDR2 SVGIG (reference sequence). The CDR3 consists of 16 residues. The ends lost 1 base at V and 4 bases at J; junction bases unmatched: 9. The CDR3 sequence: CAWSGPTGLSTGELFF. CDR3 nucleotide sequence: TGTGCCTGGAGTGGCCCGACAGGGTTAAGCACCGGGGAGCTGTTTTTT.

The chain uses TRBV5-5 and TRBJ2-3, with TRBD2 matching over 7 bases. Germline CDR1 and CDR2: SGHKS and YYEKEE (reference sequence). The CDR3 spans 16 residues. J was trimmed by 2 bases and V by 2 bases; bases with no gene match: 8. CDR3 sequence: CASSFSGIANTDTQYF. CDR3 in DNA: TGTGCCAGCAGCTTCAGCGGGATCGCTAACACAGATACGCAGTATTTT.

The V and J genes are TRBV28 and TRBJ1-5; D may be TRBD1 (6 bases). The CDR3 is 19 amino acids. Germline V gives CDR1 MDHEN, CDR2 SYDVKM. The ends were cut back, 3 bases at V and 1 base at J, with 22 bases in the middle. CDR3 DNA: TGTGCCAGCAGTTTCCCGAGACACATGACAGGAACCAGCAATCAGCCCCAGCATTTT. Protein: CASSFPRHMTGTSNQPQHF.

Notes on this clone: Other DNA sequences within the sample encode an identical CDR3. The chain combines TRBV28 with TRBJ1-5; perhaps TRBD1 as D (5 bases). Trimming left V 2 bases short and J 3 bases short, with 11 bases between. This CDR3 comprises 15 residues. Germline-derived CDR1 and CDR2 are MDHEN and SYDVKM. The CDR3 bases are TGTGCCAGCAGTTTACCGGGGGGAATCAATCAGCCCCAGCATTTT. It translates to CASSLPGGINQPQHF.

V usage is TRBV5-1 and J usage is TRBJ1-1; D is undetermined. There are 13 residues in the CDR3. The germline CDR1 and CDR2 sequences are SGHRS and YFSETQ. The V end was cut by 3 bases, the J end by 3 bases, with 9 bases between. Here the CDR3 DNA reads TGCGCCAGCAGCTCCCACACCGACACTGAAGCTTTCTTT. This translates into CASSSHTDTEAFF.

The J gene is TRBJ1-2, the V gene TRBV2, with D unresolved. The germline CDR1 and CDR2 sequences are SNHLY and FYNNEI. This CDR3 has 13 residues. V lost 4 bases and J lost 0, with 6 bases in between. CDR3 in DNA: TGTGCCAGCAGTGGAGAGGCTAACTATGGCTACACCTTC. This gives the protein CASSGEANYGYTF. Full variable domain (remainder filled in from reference TRBV2 and TRBJ1-2): EPEVTQTPSHQVTQMGQEVILRCVPISNHLYFYWYRQILGQKVEFLVSFYNNEISEKSEIFDDQFSVERPDGSNFTLKIRSTKLEDSAMYFCASSGEANYGYTFGSGTRLTVV.

Only a few counts were recorded for this clone. The chain has TRBV19 and TRBJ1-2; D gene ambiguous. The V and J ends lost 0 bases and 7 bases respectively, with 12 bases between them. Germline V gene sequence: CDR1 LNHDA, CDR2 SQIVND (reference sequence). CDR3 length: 14 amino acids. In DNA form, the CDR3 reads TGTGCCAGTAGTATAGATCGAGGACTAGGTGGCTACACCTTC. Protein product: CASSIDRGLGGYTF.

This clone was counted a single time. This chain connects TRBV5-5 to TRBJ1-1; 8 bases align to TRBD1. Germline CDR1 and CDR2: SGHKS and YYEKEE (reference sequence). The length of the CDR3 is 15 residues. With 0 bases clipped from V and 1 base from J, the junction kept 2 bases outside the gene matches. The CDR3 loop is CASSLVTGANTEAFF. The CDR3 nucleotides read TGTGCCAGCAGCTTGGTGACAGGGGCGAACACTGAAGCTTTCTTT.

This sequence joins TRBV19 and TRBJ2-1; D is uncertain. The CDR3 sequence is 13 residues long. V lost 6 bases and J 6 bases, leaving 12 bases between the germline ends. Germline-derived CDR1 and CDR2 are LNHDA and SQIVND (reference sequence). The CDR3 spells CASSDRRINEQFF. The CDR3 region has the DNA TGTGCCAGTAGCGATAGGCGGATCAATGAGCAGTTCTTC.

This chain joins TRBV18 and TRBJ1-5; maybe TRBD1 (6 bases). CDR3 length: 15 residues. In germline, CDR1 is KGHSH, CDR2 LQKENI. Trimming shortened V by 3 bases and J by 5 bases, and 14 bases separated the two germline ends. In DNA, the CDR3 is TGTGCCAGCTCACCTAACACAGGGACCCATCAGCCCCAGCATTTT. Amino acids: CASSPNTGTHQPQHF.

This rearrangement joins TRBV7-9 to TRBJ2-3; D unresolved. The CDR3 totals 15 residues. Germline CDR1 is SEHNR and CDR2 is FQNEAQ (reference sequence). V lost 7 bases, J lost 2 bases, and 16 bases lay in between. The CDR3 spells CASKLIGGNTDTQYF. The CDR3, as DNA: TGTGCCAGCAAGCTAATAGGCGGAAACACAGATACGCAGTATTTT. Drawing the rest from reference TRBV7-9 and TRBJ2-3, the complete variable domain is DTGVSQNPRHKITKRGQNVTFRCDPISEHNRLYWYRQTLGQGPEFLTYFQNEAQLEKSRLLSDRFSAERPKGSFSTLEIQRTEQGDSAMYLCASKLIGGNTDTQYFGPGTRLTVL.

J is TRBJ1-5 and V is TRBV5-1; TRBD1 aligns across 7 bases. The CDR3 consists of 15 residues. Trimming removed 4 bases from V and 6 bases from J; junction bases left unmatched: 10. The germline CDR1 and CDR2 sequences are SGHRS and YFSETQ. The CDR3 DNA is TGCGCCAGCAGCGCCTCGACAGGGTTGGGTCAGCCCCAGCATTTT. Amino acid sequence: CASSASTGLGQPQHF.

The chain carries TRBV2 and TRBJ1-2; 7 bases agree with TRBD1. Trimming removed 3 bases from V and 8 bases from J; junction bases left unmatched: 3. CDR3 length: 12 amino acids. CDR1 is SNHLY, CDR2 FYNNEI, per germline. CDR3 amino acids: CASSDQGDGYTF. CDR3 DNA sequence: TGTGCCAGCAGTGACCAGGGGGACGGCTACACCTTC.

The rearrangement links TRBV7-9 to TRBJ2-1; D is undetermined. There are 13 residues in the CDR3. Germline CDR1 SEHNR, CDR2 FQNEAQ (reference sequence). V lost 1 base, J lost 7 bases, and 8 bases lay in between. The CDR3 bases are TGTGCCAGCAGCTTAGAAGGATGGAATGAGCAGTTCTTC. It codes for CASSLEGWNEQFF.